The 32 T cell receptor beta chains below were found in one sample sequenced in a study of blood T cells in healthy people across ages (dated by TCRdb to the mid-2010s). Libraries were made using 5' RACE. The second PCR ran for about 7 to 11 cycles and used a J-beta primer mix along with a sample-barcoded 5' primer. TCRdb handled the public reads itself, with Q25 trimming in fastp and clone calling in MiXCR, and kept productive beta chains. Each record represents a unique CDR3 protein, reported with the most common genes and DNA among its rows. In all, the sample holds approximately 2,000,000 distinct CDR3 sequences, and more than 35% of those were seen once. Of the sample, about 23% is held by the ten largest clones. Sequencing was done on a sample of blood. The receptors were gathered from a human donor in good health.

The CDR3 DNA follows: TGCAGTGCTAGAGACCCCAGGAGCGCGAACGAGCAGTACTTC. It specifies CSARDPRSANEQYF. The chain links TRBV20-1 to TRBJ2-4, with no clear D. With the DNA end fitting TRBJ2-7 better, the J assignment may be wrong. The V gene's germline CDR1 is DFQATT and CDR2 SNEGSKA (reference sequence). The CDR3 contains 14 residues.

This chain connects TRBV6-5 to TRBJ2-4, with D perhaps TRBD1 or TRBD2 (5 bases each). CDR1 is MNHEY, CDR2 SVGAGI, per germline. This CDR3 spans 15 amino acids. Trimming took 6 bases from V and 6 from J, leaving 18 bases between them. The CDR3 here is CASSPGPRGGNIQYF. The CDR3 DNA follows: TGTGCCAGCAGCCCAGGTCCCCGGGGCGGAAACATTCAGTACTTC.

The chain carries TRBV20-1 and TRBJ1-5, with 8 bases matching TRBD1. With 3 bases clipped from V and 2 bases from J, the junction kept 15 bases outside the gene matches. The CDR3 is 18 amino acids. Germline loops: CDR1 DFQATT, CDR2 SNEGSKA (reference sequence). The CDR3 is CSASPAGGPLGGNQPQHF. CDR3 coding DNA: TGCAGTGCTAGTCCCGCAGGGGGCCCTTTGGGAGGCAATCAGCCCCAGCATTTT.

This clonotype was seen ten or more times. The chain joins TRBV29-1 to TRBJ2-1, with D tentatively TRBD2 (5 bases). The CDR3 is 14 amino acids. The germline V gene has CDR1 SQVTM and CDR2 ANQGSEA. Trimming took 4 bases from V and 2 from J, leaving 12 bases between them. Written as DNA, the CDR3 is TGCAGCGTTGCGCCCTGGGAGACCTACAATGAGCAGTTCTTC. As protein: CSVAPWETYNEQFF.

V and J are TRBV20-1 and TRBJ1-1, with D unclear. Trimming removed 4 bases from V and 3 bases from J, with 9 bases in between. The CDR3 consists of 12 residues. Germline CDR1 is DFQATT and CDR2 is SNEGSKA (reference sequence). DNA for the CDR3: TGCAGTGCTACCGGGTGGGACACTGAAGCTTTCTTT. Residues: CSATGWDTEAFF.

V gene TRBV7-6 combines with J gene TRBJ2-1, with 7 bases fitting TRBD1. J gave up 3 bases and V 4 bases, and 6 bases lay outside the gene matches. CDR1 and CDR2 from the germline V gene are SGHVS and FNYEAQ. CDR3 length: 15 residues. DNA for the CDR3: TGTGCCAGCAGCTACCTCAGGGGGAACTACAATGAGCAGTTCTTC. It is translated as CASSYLRGNYNEQFF.

The chain employs TRBV7-6 and TRBJ2-7; either TRBD1 or TRBD2 may supply D (5 bases each). Germline V CDR1 and CDR2: SGHVS, FNYEAQ. The V end was cut by 3 bases, the J end by 2 bases, with 8 bases between. The CDR3 runs 13 residues. The CDR3 spells CASSLGDAYEQYF. In nucleotides, the CDR3 is TGTGCCAGCAGCTTGGGGGATGCCTACGAGCAGTACTTC.

V and J are TRBV27 and TRBJ2-7, with D possibly TRBD2 on 6 matching bases. The ends were cut back, 5 bases at V and 2 bases at J, with 19 bases in the middle. Germline V gene sequence: CDR1 MNHEY, CDR2 SMNVEV (reference sequence). The CDR3 has 16 residues. The CDR3 sequence: CASSLIPGTSTYEQYF. CDR3 in DNA: TGTGCCAGCAGTCTCATTCCGGGGACTTCAACCTACGAGCAGTACTTC.

The gene calls are TRBV12-3 or TRBV12-4 and TRBJ1-2, with a tentative D call TRBD1 (5 bases). The CDR3 consists of 16 residues. V was shortened by 2 bases and J by 0 bases, with 13 bases between the two germline ends. Here the CDR3 reads CASSLRGLVANYGYTF. The DNA for the CDR3 is TGTGCCAGCAGTTTAAGGGGTTTAGTTGCTAACTATGGCTACACCTTC.

CDR3: CASSRWTGTHTDTQYF. CDR3 sequence (DNA): TGTGCCAGCAGCAGATGGACGGGAACTCACACAGATACGCAGTATTTT. The chain joins TRBV2 to TRBJ2-3; possible D gene TRBD2, 5 bases. Per the germline V gene, CDR1 is SNHLY and CDR2 is FYNNEI. The CDR3 runs 16 residues. V lost 6 bases to trimming and J lost 2 bases, with 18 bases between them. Based on the CDR3 plus reference TRBV2 and TRBJ2-3, the full variable domain is EPEVTQTPSHQVTQMGQEVILRCVPISNHLYFYWYRQILGQKVEFLVSFYNNEISEKSEIFDDQFSVERPDGSNFTLKIRSTKLEDSAMYFCASSRWTGTHTDTQYFGPGTRLTVL.

V gene TRBV12-5 combines with J gene TRBJ2-5, with TRBD2 matching over 7 bases. CDR1 and CDR2 from the germline V gene are LGHNT and FRNRAP. The CDR3 has 14 amino acids. Trimming at V came to 5 bases and at J to 4 bases, leaving 7 bases not matched to a gene. The CDR3, as DNA: TGTGCTAGTGGTGATGGCGGGGGAGGAGAGACCCAGTACTTC. It yields the protein CASGDGGGGETQYF.

A few counts support this clonotype. This CDR3 reads CASSLTAGGSYTF. CDR3 DNA sequence: TGTGCCAGCAGTTTAACGGCAGGGGGAAGCTACACCTTC. The chain links TRBV12-3 or TRBV12-4 to TRBJ1-2; 7 nucleotides line up with TRBD1. The V and J ends lost 2 bases and 9 bases, in that order; junction bases with no gene match: 6. The CDR3 is 13 residues long.

This clonotype has just one count. One end of the junction does not line up with germline, which may come from a read error. The J gene is TRBJ2-1, the V gene TRBV3-1; the match to TRBD2 covers 12 bases. The germline gives CDR1 LGHDT, CDR2 YNNKEL (reference sequence). This CDR3 has 16 residues. CDR3 amino acids: CACSPLLAGGLHEQFF. As DNA, the CDR3 is TGTGCCTGCAGCCCCCTTCTAGCGGGGGGGCTTCATGAGCAGTTCTTC.

The chain carries TRBV20-1 and TRBJ2-7; tentatively, D is TRBD1 or TRBD2 (5 bases each). Trimming shortened V by 4 bases and J by 3 bases, and 13 bases separated the two germline ends. Germline assignment: CDR1 DFQATT and CDR2 SNEGSKA (reference sequence). CDR3 length: 13 residues. CDR3 loop: CSAKGTRLYEQYF. The CDR3 bases are TGCAGTGCTAAGGGGACCCGACTCTACGAGCAGTACTTC.

The chain recombines TRBV2 with TRBJ2-1; TRBD1 matches at 7 bases. Germline V gene lookup returns CDR1 SNHLY and CDR2 FYNNEI. V lost 7 bases to trimming and J lost 8 bases; unmatched junction nucleotides: 5. This CDR3 has 12 residues. Written as DNA, the CDR3 is TGTGCCAGCACCATAACAGGGGATGAGCAGTTCTTC. It encodes CASTITGDEQFF.

This clonotype was recorded a few times. CDR3 region: CASSLGSTGANTEAFF. The CDR3 nucleotides are TGTGCCAGCAGCTTAGGGTCGACAGGGGCGAACACTGAAGCTTTCTTT. The gene calls are TRBV7-9 and TRBJ1-1; TRBD1 agrees at 8 bases. The CDR3 contains 16 residues. V gave up 1 base and J gave up 1 base; unmatched junction bases: 5. In germline, CDR1 is SEHNR, CDR2 FQNEAQ (reference sequence).

The sample holds a few counts of this clonotype. The rearrangement links TRBV7-2 to TRBJ1-2, with no clear D. The length of the CDR3 is 15 residues. The V gene lost 1 base and the J gene lost 4 bases, with 13 bases spanning the gap. From germline, CDR1 is SGHTA and CDR2 FQGNSA. Written as DNA, the CDR3 is TGTGCCAGCAGCTTAGGGTTCCAACAGACCTATGGCTACACCTTC. Translation: CASSLGFQQTYGYTF.

This sequence joins TRBV27 and TRBJ1-2; D ambiguous. Germline V gene sequence: CDR1 MNHEY, CDR2 SMNVEV (reference sequence). Trimming pared 2 bases from V and 2 bases from J, leaving 12 bases between. The CDR3 sequence is 15 residues long. CDR3 region: CASSLGIVGNYGYTF. The CDR3 nucleotides read TGTGCCAGCAGTTTAGGGATAGTAGGGAACTATGGCTACACCTTC.

J is TRBJ2-5 and V is TRBV4-3; D remains ambiguous. Germline CDR1 is LGHNA and CDR2 is YSLEER. The CDR3 is 14 amino acids. The germline V and J ends were trimmed by 4 bases and 7 bases, with 16 bases remaining between them. CDR3 nucleotides: TGCGCCAGCAGCCCCGGCGGCCGAAGATCGACCCAGTACTTC. Translation gives CASSPGGRRSTQYF.

This chain uses TRBV20-1 with TRBJ2-1; tentatively, D is TRBD2 (7 bases). The CDR3 spans 13 residues. CDR1 is DFQATT, CDR2 SNEGSKA, per germline (reference sequence). Between the trimmed V and J ends, which lost 2 bases and 8 bases, there was a span of 13 bases. The CDR3: CSARLRGGDEQFF. In nucleotides, the CDR3 is TGCAGTGCTAGACTTCGAGGGGGGGATGAGCAGTTCTTC.

The chain couples TRBV6-5 to TRBJ1-1, with D possibly being TRBD1 (5 bases). The CDR3 has 12 residues. Deletions cut 2 bases from V and 8 bases from J, with 9 bases between. The germline V gene encodes CDR1 MNHEY and CDR2 SVGAGI. CDR3 in DNA: TGTGCCAGCAGTTACAACGGGGGGGAAGCTTTCTTT. It yields the protein CASSYNGGEAFF.

This clonotype has more than one count but fewer than ten. The genes are TRBV12-3 or TRBV12-4 and TRBJ1-2; possible D gene TRBD1, 5 bases. Trimming cost V 5 bases and J 3 bases, with 16 bases left between them. This CDR3 contains 15 residues. CDR3 amino acids: CASSPSRDPYYGYTF. CDR3 coding DNA: TGTGCCAGCAGTCCTTCCCGGGACCCATACTATGGCTACACCTTC.

This clonotype was counted between two and nine times. The chain employs TRBV5-5 and TRBJ2-3; a weak D match, TRBD1 (6 bases). The CDR3 runs 15 residues. Germline values: CDR1 SGHKS, CDR2 YYEKEE (reference sequence). Trimming shortened V by 1 base and J by 1 base, and 10 bases separated the two germline ends. CDR3 DNA: TGTGCCAGCAGCTTGAGCAGGGGCCGCACAGATACGCAGTATTTT. Translation: CASSLSRGRTDTQYF.

The V gene is TRBV5-1, the J gene TRBJ2-7, with D possibly matching TRBD1 (5 bases). Trimming stripped 4 bases from V and 1 base from J, with 18 bases between. CDR1 and CDR2 (germline): SGHRS, YFSETQ. The CDR3 length is 16 residues. CDR3 sequence reads: CASSRLGVGPSYEQYF. The CDR3 DNA follows: TGCGCCAGCAGCCGGCTAGGGGTGGGCCCTTCCTACGAGCAGTACTTC.

This clonotype was seen a single time. The chain couples TRBV4-2 to TRBJ1-1; 9 bases are a match to TRBD1. Losses at the gene ends were 10 bases for V and 4 bases for J; bases not matched to a gene: 16. Germline values: CDR1 LGHNA, CDR2 YNFKEQ. This CDR3 spans 16 amino acids. The CDR3 DNA sequence: TGTGCCACCACACAATTTACAGGGGGCAAATCCACTGAAGCTTTCTTT. The encoded protein is CATTQFTGGKSTEAFF.

This clonotype turned up a few times. The chain recombines TRBV9 with TRBJ2-7; no clear D. The CDR3 loop spans 14 amino acids. V lost 0 bases to trimming and J lost 2 bases, with 9 bases between them. Germline V lookup: CDR1 SGDLS, CDR2 YYNGEE. CDR3 coding DNA: TGTGCCAGCAGCGTAGGGGGTGTCGCCTACGAGCAGTACTTC. Protein: CASSVGGVAYEQYF. The full variable domain, completed using reference TRBV9 and TRBJ2-7, is DSGVTQTPKHLITATGQRVTLRCSPRSGDLSVYWYQQSLDQGLQFLIQYYNGEERAKGNILERFSAQQFPDLHSELNLSSLELGDSALYFCASSVGGVAYEQYFGPGTRLTVT.

This clonotype was picked up one time. The V gene is TRBV6-6, the J gene TRBJ1-2; 9 nucleotides agree with TRBD1. CDR1 is MNHNY, CDR2 SVGAGI, per germline (reference sequence). Trimming took 5 bases from V and 6 from J; bases not matched to a gene: 4. The CDR3 spans 13 residues. The CDR3 loop reads CASSGDRDDGYTF. The CDR3 DNA is TGTGCCAGCAGTGGGGACAGGGATGATGGCTACACCTTC.

This clonotype was seen more than once but under ten times. This rearrangement joins TRBV28 to TRBJ2-5, with D possibly being TRBD2 (5 bases). Germline CDR1 is MDHEN and CDR2 is SYDVKM. The CDR3 is 21 residues long. Trimming stripped 5 bases from V and 2 bases from J, with 33 bases between. The CDR3 bases are TGTGCCAGCAGTCCCCTCCTCCCGGGATCGATGGGGAGTAGAAAACAAGAGACCCAGTACTTC. Its translation: CASSPLLPGSMGSRKQETQYF.

The V and J genes are TRBV24-1 and TRBJ2-1; possible D gene TRBD2, 5 bases. CDR1 and CDR2 (germline): KGHDR, SFDVKD. Trimming took 10 bases from V and 8 from J, leaving 14 bases between them. The CDR3 contains 12 residues. The chain's CDR3 is CATSGSGYEQFF. The CDR3 coding sequence is TGTGCCACTTCCGGGTCGGGGTATGAGCAGTTCTTC.

V usage is TRBV5-6 and J usage is TRBJ1-2; tentative D call: TRBD1 (6 bases). This CDR3 contains 13 residues. V lost 0 bases and J 8 bases, leaving 11 bases between the germline ends. Looked up from germline, CDR1 is SGHDT and CDR2 is YYEEEE. The CDR3 DNA reads as TGTGCCAGCAGCTTGGGGGGGCGCCAGGGCTACACCTTC. Protein sequence: CASSLGGRQGYTF.

A few counts support this clonotype. The chain employs TRBV20-1 and TRBJ2-1, with D perhaps assigned TRBD1 or TRBD2 (5 bases each). V was shortened by 0 bases and J by 6 bases, with 21 bases between the two germline ends. Germline loops: CDR1 DFQATT, CDR2 SNEGSKA (reference sequence). The CDR3 consists of 17 residues. Here the CDR3 reads CSARDLTGTHVGNEQFF. In DNA form, the CDR3 reads TGCAGTGCTAGAGACCTTACCGGGACCCACGTGGGCAATGAGCAGTTCTTC.

This chain links TRBV13 with TRBJ2-1; D possibly corresponds to TRBD2 (5 bases). This CDR3 spans 16 amino acids. Looked up from germline, CDR1 is PRHDT and CDR2 is FYEKMQ (reference sequence). V was pared by 5 bases and J by 4 bases, with 18 bases between. This CDR3 reads CASSGGFNSRYNEQFF. For the CDR3, the DNA is TGTGCCAGCAGCGGAGGCTTTAATTCACGTTACAATGAGCAGTTCTTC.